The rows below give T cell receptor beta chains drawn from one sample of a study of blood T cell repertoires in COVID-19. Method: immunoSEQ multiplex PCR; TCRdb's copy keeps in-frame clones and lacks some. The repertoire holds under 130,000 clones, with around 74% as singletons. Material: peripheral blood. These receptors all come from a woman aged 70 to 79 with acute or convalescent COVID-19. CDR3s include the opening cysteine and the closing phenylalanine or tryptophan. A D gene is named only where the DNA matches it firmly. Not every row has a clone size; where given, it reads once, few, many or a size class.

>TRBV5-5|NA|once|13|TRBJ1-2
CASSQTPIYGYTF
TGTGCCAGCAGCCAGACACCTATCTATGGCTACACCTTC
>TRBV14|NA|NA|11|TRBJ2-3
CASSHFDTQYF
TGTGCCAGCAGCCACTTCGATACGCAGTATTTT
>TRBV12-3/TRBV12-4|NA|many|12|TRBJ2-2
CASSPLTGELFF
TGTGCCAGCAGCCCTCTTACCGGGGAGCTGTTTTTT
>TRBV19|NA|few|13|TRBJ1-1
CASSDRLNTEAFF
TGTGCCAGTAGCGACAGACTGAACACTGAAGCTTTCTTT
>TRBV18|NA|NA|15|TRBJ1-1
CASSPLEVVNTEAFF
TGTGCCAGCTCACCCCTAGAGGTAGTGAACACTGAAGCTTTCTTT
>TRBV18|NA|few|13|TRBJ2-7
CASSAGSNYEQYF
TGTGCCAGCTCGGCCGGGAGTAACTACGAGCAGTACTTC
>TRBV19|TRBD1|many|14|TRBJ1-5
CASSIGQGHQPQHF
TGTGCCAGTAGTATAGGACAGGGGCATCAGCCCCAGCATTTT
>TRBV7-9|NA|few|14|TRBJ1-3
CASSLDRVGNTIYF
TGTGCCAGCAGCTTAGACAGGGTTGGAAACACCATATATTTT
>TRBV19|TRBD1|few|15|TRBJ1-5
CASSMGTASNQPQHF
TGTGCCAGTAGTATGGGGACAGCTAGCAATCAGCCCCAGCATTTT
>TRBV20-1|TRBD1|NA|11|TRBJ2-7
CSAGDRYEQYF
TGCAGTGCTGGGGACAGATACGAGCAGTACTTC
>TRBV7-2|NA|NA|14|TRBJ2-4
CASSRQGAGDIQYF
TGTGCCAGCAGCCGCCAGGGGGCGGGAGACATTCAGTACTTC
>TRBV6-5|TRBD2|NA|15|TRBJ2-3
CASTFGAGGLDTQYF
TGTGCCAGCACCTTTGGGGCGGGGGGGCTCGATACGCAGTATTTT
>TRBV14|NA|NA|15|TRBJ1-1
CASSQVLRSSNEAFF
TGTGCCAGCAGCCAAGTTCTGAGGTCGTCGAATGAAGCTTTCTTT
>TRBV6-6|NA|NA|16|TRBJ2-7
CASSRLVLGSSYEQYF
TGTGCCAGCAGTCGACTAGTTCTTGGGAGCTCCTACGAGCAGTACTTC
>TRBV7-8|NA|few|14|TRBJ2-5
CASSSLAVQETQYF
TGTGCCAGCAGCTCCTTAGCGGTTCAAGAGACCCAGTACTTC
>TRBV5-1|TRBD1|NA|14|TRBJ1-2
CASSPGDRGSGYTF
TGCGCCAGCAGCCCGGGGGACAGGGGTTCGGGCTACACCTTC
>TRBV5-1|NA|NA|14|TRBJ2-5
CASSSMGAQETQYF
TGCGCCAGCAGTTCCATGGGGGCGCAAGAGACCCAGTACTTC
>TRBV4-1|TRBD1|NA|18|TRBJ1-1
CASSQVAGQGLLNTEAFF
TGCGCCAGCAGCCAAGTCGCGGGACAGGGACTTCTGAACACTGAAGCTTTCTTT
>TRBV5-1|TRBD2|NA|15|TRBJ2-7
CASSSGTSGAYEQYF
TGCGCCAGCAGCTCCGGGACTAGCGGAGCCTACGAGCAGTACTTC
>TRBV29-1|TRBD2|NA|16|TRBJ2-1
CSVVRSAGGADNEQFF
TGCAGCGTTGTTAGGTCAGCGGGGGGCGCCGATAATGAGCAGTTCTTC
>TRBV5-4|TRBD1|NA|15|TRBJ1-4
CASSLPGQLNEKLFF
TGTGCCAGCAGCTTGCCGGGACAGCTTAATGAAAAACTGTTTTTT
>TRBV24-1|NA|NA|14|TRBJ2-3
CATGRGSLADTQYF
TGTGCCACCGGAAGGGGGAGTTTGGCAGATACGCAGTATTTT
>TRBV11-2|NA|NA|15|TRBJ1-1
CASSPRTYRNTEAFF
TGTGCCAGCAGCCCTCGGACTTATAGGAACACTGAAGCTTTCTTT
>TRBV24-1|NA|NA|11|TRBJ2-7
CATSDSYEQYF
TGTGCCACCAGTGATTCATACGAGCAGTACTTC
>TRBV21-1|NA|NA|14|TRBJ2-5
CASSKNRNEETQYF
TGTGCCAGCAGCAAAAACAGGAATGAAGAGACCCAGTACTTC
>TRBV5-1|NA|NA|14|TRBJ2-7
CASSLAGGHYEQYF
TGCGCCAGCAGCTTGGCCGGGGGGCACTACGAGCAGTACTTC
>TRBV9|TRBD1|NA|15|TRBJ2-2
CASSERQGATGELFF
TGTGCCAGCAGCGAAAGACAGGGGGCGACCGGGGAGCTGTTTTTT
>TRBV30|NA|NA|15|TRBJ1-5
CARLGGRAGNQPQHF
TGTGCCCGGCTGGGTGGCAGGGCGGGCAATCAGCCCCAGCATTTT
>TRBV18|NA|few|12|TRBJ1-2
CASSQQGYGYTF
TGTGCCAGCTCACAGCAGGGATATGGCTACACCTTC
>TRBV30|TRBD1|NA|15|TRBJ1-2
CAFQGSGGSRWGYTF
TGTGCCTTCCAAGGGTCAGGGGGATCGCGGTGGGGCTACACCTTC
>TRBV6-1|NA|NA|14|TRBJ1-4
CASSEFRGMEKLFF
TGTGCCAGCAGTGAATTTCGGGGGATGGAAAAACTGTTTTTT
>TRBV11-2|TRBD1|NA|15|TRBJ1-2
CASSFRQGGRYGYTF
TGTGCCAGCAGCTTCCGACAGGGTGGGAGATATGGCTACACCTTC
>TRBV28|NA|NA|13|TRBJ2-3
CASSPLETDTQYF
TGTGCCAGCAGCCCCCTAGAGACAGATACGCAGTATTTT
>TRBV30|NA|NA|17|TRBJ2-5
CAWSVGAGQSSAETQYF
TGTGCCTGGAGTGTGGGCGCGGGACAGTCTTCGGCGGAGACCCAGTACTTC
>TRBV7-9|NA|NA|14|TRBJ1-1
CASSLSQGNTEAFF
TGTGCCAGCAGCTTAAGCCAGGGGAACACTGAAGCTTTCTTT
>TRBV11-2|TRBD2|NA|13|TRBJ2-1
CASSRGGGNEQFF
TGTGCCAGCAGCCGGGGCGGGGGCAATGAGCAGTTCTTC
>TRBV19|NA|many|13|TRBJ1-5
CASSIDGSQPQHF
TGTGCCAGTAGTATAGATGGTAGTCAGCCCCAGCATTTT
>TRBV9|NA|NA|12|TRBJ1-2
CASSADSYGYTF
TGTGCCAGCAGCGCAGACAGCTATGGCTACACCTTC
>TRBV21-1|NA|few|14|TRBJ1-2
CASSKAQTGDGYTF
TGTGCCAGCAGCAAAGCGCAGACAGGGGATGGCTACACCTTC
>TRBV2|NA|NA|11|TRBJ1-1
CASRRNTEAFF
TGTGCCAGCAGGAGGAACACTGAAGCTTTCTTT
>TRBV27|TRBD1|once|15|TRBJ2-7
CASSLQGTGSYEQYF
TGTGCCAGCAGTCTACAGGGGACAGGGTCTTACGAGCAGTACTTC
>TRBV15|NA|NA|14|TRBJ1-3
CATSTQRSGNTIYF
TGTGCCACCAGCACTCAGCGCTCTGGAAACACCATATATTTT
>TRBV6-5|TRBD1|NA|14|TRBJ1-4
CASRGTGSQWKLFF
TGTGCCAGCAGGGGGACAGGGTCCCAATGGAAACTGTTTTTT
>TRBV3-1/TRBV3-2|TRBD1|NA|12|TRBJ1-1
CASGQTGGASFF
TGTGCCAGCGGCCAAACAGGGGGCGCTTCTTTCTTT
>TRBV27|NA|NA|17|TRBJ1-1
CASSLFSGYSPNTEAFF
TGTGCCAGCAGTTTATTCTCCGGCTATAGCCCGAACACTGAAGCTTTCTTT
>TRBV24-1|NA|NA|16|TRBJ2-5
CATSDLGGADQETQYF
TGTGCCACCAGTGATTTGGGAGGGGCAGACCAAGAGACCCAGTACTTC
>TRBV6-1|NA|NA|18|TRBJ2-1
CASSERQGPSTINNEQFF
TGTGCCAGCAGTGAAAGGCAGGGTCCCAGTACCATAAACAATGAGCAGTTCTTC
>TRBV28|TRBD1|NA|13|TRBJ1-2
CASSTGQNYGYTF
TGTGCCAGCAGTACGGGACAGAACTATGGCTACACCTTC
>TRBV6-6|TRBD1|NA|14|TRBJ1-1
CASSQARDRGEAFF
TGTGCCAGCAGCCAAGCCCGGGACAGGGGAGAAGCTTTCTTT
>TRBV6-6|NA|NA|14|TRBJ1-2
CASSYSAGPGGYTF
TGTGCCAGCAGTTACTCGGCAGGGCCCGGTGGCTACACCTTC
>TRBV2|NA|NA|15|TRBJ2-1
CASSEGFRFYNEQFF
TGTGCCAGCAGTGAAGGGTTTCGGTTCTACAATGAGCAGTTCTTC
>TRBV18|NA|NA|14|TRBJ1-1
CASSQDSQNTEAFF
TGTGCCAGCTCTCAGGACTCACAGAACACTGAAGCTTTCTTT
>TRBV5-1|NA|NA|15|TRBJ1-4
CASSSRQATNEKLFF
TGCGCCAGCAGTTCCAGACAGGCAACTAATGAAAAACTGTTTTTT
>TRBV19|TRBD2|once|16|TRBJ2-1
CASSAASGYSYNEQFF
TGTGCCAGTAGTGCAGCTAGCGGATACTCCTACAATGAGCAGTTCTTC